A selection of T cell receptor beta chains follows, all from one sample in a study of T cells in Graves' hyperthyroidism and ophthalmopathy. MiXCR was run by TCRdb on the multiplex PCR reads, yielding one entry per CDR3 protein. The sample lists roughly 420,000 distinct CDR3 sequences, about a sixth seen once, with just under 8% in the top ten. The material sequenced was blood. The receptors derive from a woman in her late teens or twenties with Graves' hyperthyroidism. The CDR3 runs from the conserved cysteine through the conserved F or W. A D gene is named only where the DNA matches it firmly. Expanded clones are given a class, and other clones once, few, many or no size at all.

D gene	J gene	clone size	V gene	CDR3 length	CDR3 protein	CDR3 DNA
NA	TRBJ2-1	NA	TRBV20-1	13	CSAFSSLYNEQFF	TGCAGTGCTTTTTCTTCACTGTACAATGAGCAGTTCTTC
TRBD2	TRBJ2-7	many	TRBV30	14	CAWSGGGGLYEQYF	TGTGCCTGGAGTGGTGGCGGGGGGCTCTACGAGCAGTACTTC
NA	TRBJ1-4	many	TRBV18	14	CASSPRLGYEKLFF	TGTGCCAGCTCACCAAGACTCGGTTATGAAAAACTGTTTTTT
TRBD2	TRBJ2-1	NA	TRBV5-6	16	CASNSYSAGYYNEQFF	TGTGCCAGCAACTCATACTCAGCGGGGTACTACAATGAGCAGTTCTTC
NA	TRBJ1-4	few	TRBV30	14	CAWSVQLLNEKLFF	TGTGCCTGGAGTGTACAGCTCCTTAATGAAAAACTGTTTTTT
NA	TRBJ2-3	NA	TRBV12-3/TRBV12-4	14	CASSLTSPGDTQYF	TGTGCCAGCAGTTTAACTAGCCCGGGAGATACGCAGTATTTT
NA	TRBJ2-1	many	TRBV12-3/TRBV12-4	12	CASSRQTNEQFF	TGTGCCAGCAGTAGACAGACCAATGAGCAGTTCTTC
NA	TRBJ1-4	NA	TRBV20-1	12	CSTQHPGEKLFF	TGCAGTACTCAACACCCGGGGGAAAAACTGTTTTTT
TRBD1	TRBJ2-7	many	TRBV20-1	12	CSAGTGGVEQYF	TGCAGTGCGGGGACAGGGGGTGTCGAGCAGTACTTC
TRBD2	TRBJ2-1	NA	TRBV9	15	CASSATSGRGDEQFF	TGTGCCAGCAGCGCGACTAGCGGGAGGGGTGATGAGCAGTTCTTC
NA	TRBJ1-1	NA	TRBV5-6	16	CASSARDRIVNTEAFF	TGTGCCAGCAGCGCCCGGGACCGAATAGTGAACACTGAAGCTTTCTTT